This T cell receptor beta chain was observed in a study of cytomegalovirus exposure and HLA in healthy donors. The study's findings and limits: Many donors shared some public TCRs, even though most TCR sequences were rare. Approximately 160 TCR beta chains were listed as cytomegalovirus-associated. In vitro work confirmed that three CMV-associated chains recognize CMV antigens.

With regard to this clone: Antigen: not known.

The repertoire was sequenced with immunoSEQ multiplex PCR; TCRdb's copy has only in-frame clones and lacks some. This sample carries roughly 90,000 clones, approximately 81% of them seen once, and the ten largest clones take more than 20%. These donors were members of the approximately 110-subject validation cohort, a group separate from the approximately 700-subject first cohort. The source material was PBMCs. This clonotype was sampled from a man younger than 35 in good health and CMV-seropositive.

The CDR3 loop is CASREQGQDTEAFF. The CDR3 nucleotides are TGCGCCAGCAGGGAACAGGGGCAGGACACTGAAGCTTTCTTT. V and J are TRBV5-1 and TRBJ1-1; TRBD1 matches at 7 bases. The CDR3 contains 14 residues. Germline V gene sequence: CDR1 SGHRS, CDR2 YFSETQ. The V segment lost 5 bases and the J segment 3 bases; nucleotides outside the gene matches: 7.